Below are 27 T cell receptor beta chains sequenced from a single sample in a study of neurological immune-mediated disorders (dated by TCRdb to the late 2010s). The time point tag for this specimen amounts to: technical triplicate 3. Libraries were built with 5' RACE. For sequencing, an Illumina HiSeq 2500 was employed. TCRdb trimmed public reads at Q25 via fastp, called clones via MiXCR and kept in-frame beta chains. Every entry covers one CDR3 protein and lists the most common genes and DNA from its rows. The sample table holds approximately 40,000 distinct CDR3 sequences, of which roughly 21% were seen once. The top ten constitute approximately 4.2% of the sample. The sample taken for sequencing was PBMCs. The source is a man aged 55 to 69 with HTLV-1-associated myelopathy (HAM/TSP).

In its sample, this clonotype was seen many times. The chain links TRBV25-1 to TRBJ1-2; TRBD1 agrees at 10 bases. This CDR3 region has 15 residues. V shed 4 bases, J shed 8 bases, and the junction held 10 bases outside the gene matches. Germline V lookup: CDR1 MGHDK, CDR2 SYGVNS. The CDR3 nucleotides are TGTGCCAGCAGTGCCCACGGGACAGGGGAAAAGGGCTACACCTTC. The encoded protein is CASSAHGTGEKGYTF.

The V call is TRBV5-1, the J call TRBJ2-7; a possible D gene is TRBD1 (6 bases). The V end lost 5 bases, the J end lost 3 bases, and 27 bases lay between the germline ends. CDR1 is SGHRS, CDR2 YFSETQ, per germline. The CDR3 has 18 residues. CDR3 DNA sequence: TGCGCCAGCAGACCGGACAGCCTCTCTAATCTCAGGGGCTACGAGCAGTACTTC. Translation gives CASRPDSLSNLRGYEQYF.

This clonotype rates as medium-sized (0.01 to 0.1%). The chain links TRBV10-3 to TRBJ2-1, with no clear D. CDR1 ENHRY and CDR2 SYGVKD come from the germline V gene. Trimming shortened V by 7 bases and J by 9 bases, and 13 bases separated the two germline ends. The CDR3 is made up of 12 amino acids. CDR3 sequence: CAITEVGLEQFF. The CDR3 DNA follows: TGTGCCATCACCGAGGTGGGCCTTGAGCAGTTCTTC.

This clonotype was seen repeatedly, ten times or more. The chain carries TRBV2 and TRBJ1-5; weak D call: TRBD1 (6 bases). Germline CDR1 SNHLY, CDR2 FYNNEI. V dropped 7 bases and J dropped 7 bases, with 20 bases sitting between them. This CDR3 spans 15 amino acids. The CDR3 sequence: CASTGGGGLSQPQHF. For the CDR3, the DNA is TGTGCCAGCACCGGGGGAGGGGGGTTGTCCCAGCCCCAGCATTTT.

This clonotype was recorded at least ten times. The rearrangement uses TRBV20-1 and TRBJ1-1, with D unresolved. Germline V lookup: CDR1 DFQATT, CDR2 SNEGSKA (reference sequence). V dropped 6 bases and J dropped 8 bases, with 25 bases sitting between them. The CDR3 consists of 15 residues. CDR3 bases: TGCAGTGCCCCCGAGGCTTTTCGAGGGCAGGACGAAGCTTTCTTT. It translates to CSAPEAFRGQDEAFF.

The table lists this clonotype with many counts. The V gene is TRBV20-1, the J gene TRBJ2-1, with 11 bases lining up with TRBD2. V lost 6 bases and J lost 0; bases outside the gene matches: 10. Germline V lookup: CDR1 DFQATT, CDR2 SNEGSKA (reference sequence). This CDR3 is 17 amino acids long. CDR3 amino acids: CSAPGTSGGSSYNEQFF. The CDR3 DNA sequence: TGCAGTGCCCCTGGGACTAGCGGAGGGAGCTCCTACAATGAGCAGTTCTTC.

This clonotype came up many times. The CDR3 sequence: CSARDARLAGVPFF. The CDR3 bases are TGCAGTGCTAGAGATGCGAGGCTAGCGGGAGTCCCGTTCTTC. J is TRBJ2-1 and V is TRBV20-1, with 10 bases that match TRBD2. Per germline, CDR1 DFQATT and CDR2 SNEGSKA (reference sequence). The J segment lost 15 bases and the V segment lost 0 bases, leaving 11 bases of the junction unmatched. The CDR3 runs 14 residues.

This clonotype was seen ten or more times. This sequence joins TRBV12-3 or TRBV12-4 and TRBJ1-3; a possible D gene is TRBD1 (5 bases). The CDR3 contains 16 residues. The CDR3 reads CGTTRGRSGSGNTIYF. The CDR3 nucleotides are TGTGGGACGACAAGGGGTCGGAGTGGCTCTGGAAACACCATATATTTT.

This clonotype was counted only a few times. The chain is built from TRBV15 and TRBJ1-3; D uncertain. V gave up 1 base and J gave up 3 bases, with 7 bases separating them. This CDR3 is 14 amino acids long. Germline lookup yields CDR1 LNHNV and CDR2 YYDKDF (reference sequence). The CDR3 DNA follows: TGTGCCACCAGCAGAGGCTTAGATGGAAACACCATATATTTT. This codes for CATSRGLDGNTIYF.

This clonotype was detected ten times or more. V usage is TRBV11-2 and J usage is TRBJ2-1, with 10 bases matching TRBD2. Germline loops: CDR1 SGHAT, CDR2 FQNNGV. J lost 7 bases, V lost 5 bases, and 5 bases had no gene match. CDR3 length: 14 amino acids. In DNA, the CDR3 is TGTGCCAGCAGCGTTAGCGGGAGGATGAATGAGCAGTTCTTC. It specifies CASSVSGRMNEQFF. The entire variable domain, with the rest obtained from reference TRBV11-2 and TRBJ2-1, is as follows: EAGVAQSPRYKIIEKRQSVAFWCNPISGHATLYWYQQILGQGPKLLIQFQNNGVVDDSQLPKDRFSAERLKGVDSTLKIQPAKLEDSAVYLCASSVSGRMNEQFFGPGTRLTVL.

In its sample, this clonotype was seen a few times. The chain recombines TRBV10-2 with TRBJ2-3; D is possibly TRBD2 (6 bases). Per the germline V gene, CDR1 is WSHSY and CDR2 is SAAADI. CDR3 length: 12 residues. Between the trimmed V and J ends, which lost 8 bases and 2 bases, there was a span of 8 bases. CDR3 protein: CASGGNTDTQYF. As DNA, the CDR3 is TGCGCCAGCGGGGGGAACACAGATACGCAGTATTTT.

The J gene is TRBJ2-1, the V gene TRBV4-1; a weak D match, TRBD2 (5 bases). V shed 3 bases and J shed 0 bases, with 9 bases lying between them. Germline V gives CDR1 MGHRA, CDR2 YSYEKL. This CDR3 contains 15 residues. The CDR3 bases are TGCGCCAGCAGCCACGGGGAAAGCTCCTACAATGAGCAGTTCTTC. Residues: CASSHGESSYNEQFF.

The chain links TRBV7-6 to TRBJ2-1; the match to TRBD2 covers 9 bases. The CDR3 has 14 residues. J was trimmed by 4 bases and V by 7 bases; bases with no gene match: 5. The germline CDR1 and CDR2 sequences are SGHVS and FNYEAQ. CDR3: CASIFLAGYNEQFF. CDR3 DNA: TGTGCCAGCATCTTTCTAGCGGGGTACAATGAGCAGTTCTTC. The entire variable domain, with the rest obtained from reference TRBV7-6 and TRBJ2-1, is as follows: GAGVSQSPRYKVTKRGQDVALRCDPISGHVSLYWYRQALGQGPEFLTYFNYEAQQDKSGLPNDRFSAERPEGSISTLTIQRTEQRDSAMYRCASIFLAGYNEQFFGPGTRLTVL.

This clonotype was recorded many times. The chain is built from TRBV29-1 and TRBJ2-1; 9 bases align to TRBD2. The germline CDR1 and CDR2 sequences are SQVTM and ANQGSEA. This CDR3 has 12 amino acids. The V and J ends lost 7 bases and 4 bases, in that order; junction bases with no gene match: 2. The CDR3 region is CSAGLAYNEQFF. CDR3 DNA sequence: TGCAGCGCCGGACTAGCGTACAATGAGCAGTTCTTC.

The table lists this clonotype with many counts. The chain combines TRBV28 with TRBJ2-2, with D unclear. The CDR3 is 14 residues long. Between the trimmed V and J ends, which lost 10 bases and 0 bases, there was a span of 12 bases. Germline V gene lookup returns CDR1 MDHEN and CDR2 SYDVKM. This chain's CDR3 is CATKGTANTGELFF. The CDR3 DNA is TGTGCCACCAAAGGAACAGCGAACACCGGGGAGCTGTTTTTT. Full variable domain (remainder filled in from reference TRBV28 and TRBJ2-2): DVKVTQSSRYLVKRTGEKVFLECVQDMDHENMFWYRQDPGLGLRLIYFSYDVKMKEKGDIPEGYSVSREKKERFSLILESASTNQTSMYLCATKGTANTGELFFGEGSRLTVL.

In its sample, this clonotype was seen many times. The rearrangement uses TRBV9 and TRBJ1-1; 8 bases map to TRBD1. The ends lost 2 bases at V and 3 bases at J; junction bases unmatched: 0. Germline CDR1 SGDLS, CDR2 YYNGEE. The CDR3 covers 13 residues. In DNA form, the CDR3 reads TGTGCCAGCAGCGTGGACAGGGACACTGAAGCTTTCTTT. Translation gives CASSVDRDTEAFF. The variable domain in full, completed from reference TRBV9 and TRBJ1-1, reads DSGVTQTPKHLITATGQRVTLRCSPRSGDLSVYWYQQSLDQGLQFLIQYYNGEERAKGNILERFSAQQFPDLHSELNLSSLELGDSALYFCASSVDRDTEAFFGQGTRLTVV.

This clonotype was observed many times. The V and J genes are TRBV7-9 and TRBJ1-4; TRBD1 matches 7 bases. Losses at the gene ends were 5 bases for V and 4 bases for J; bases not matched to a gene: 4. The germline gives CDR1 SEHNR, CDR2 FQNEAQ (reference sequence). The CDR3 contains 14 residues. Written as DNA, the CDR3 is TGTGCCAGCAGCCGGGACAGCCATAATGAAAAACTGTTTTTT. This codes for CASSRDSHNEKLFF. The whole variable domain, filled in from reference TRBV7-9 and TRBJ1-4, reads DTGVSQNPRHKITKRGQNVTFRCDPISEHNRLYWYRQTLGQGPEFLTYFQNEAQLEKSRLLSDRFSAERPKGSFSTLEIQRTEQGDSAMYLCASSRDSHNEKLFFGSGTQLSVL.

This clonotype was observed many times. The J gene is TRBJ2-2, the V gene TRBV20-1; D tentatively fits TRBD1 or TRBD2 (6 bases each). The V gene's germline CDR1 is DFQATT and CDR2 SNEGSKA (reference sequence). The CDR3 is 16 residues long. V dropped 0 bases and J dropped 1 base, with 12 bases sitting between them. In DNA, the CDR3 is TGCAGTGCTAGAGATTCAGGGGACTTGAACACCGGGGAGCTGTTTTTT. It is translated as CSARDSGDLNTGELFF.

This clonotype was picked up many times. V usage is TRBV20-1 and J usage is TRBJ2-7; D is unresolved. Looked up from germline, CDR1 is DFQATT and CDR2 is SNEGSKA (reference sequence). Deletions cut 5 bases from V and 5 bases from J, with 7 bases between. This CDR3 contains 10 residues. CDR3 residues: CSAVRDEQYF. Written as DNA, the CDR3 is TGCAGTGCTGTCCGGGACGAGCAGTACTTC.

Ten or more counts support this clonotype. The rearrangement joins TRBV9 to TRBJ2-1, with D perhaps matching TRBD1 (6 bases). Per germline, CDR1 SGDLS and CDR2 YYNGEE. V was shortened by 3 bases and J by 10 bases, with 17 bases between the two germline ends. The CDR3 sequence is 14 residues long. CDR3 in amino acids: CASSGQVSSSEQFF. Here the CDR3 DNA reads TGTGCCAGCAGCGGACAGGTGTCTAGCTCCGAGCAGTTCTTC.

This clonotype is medium-sized within its sample. CDR3 bases: TGCGCCAGCAGCCCGGGACGGGTGGAGACCCAGTACTTC. Translation gives CASSPGRVETQYF. The chain joins TRBV5-1 to TRBJ2-5; the D gene could be TRBD1 or TRBD2 (5 bases each). This CDR3 comprises 13 residues. Deletions cut 4 bases from V and 5 bases from J, with 12 bases between. The germline gives CDR1 SGHRS, CDR2 YFSETQ.

In this sample, this clonotype turned up many times. V usage is TRBV12-3 or TRBV12-4 and J usage is TRBJ1-1, with D uncertain. This CDR3 has 13 residues. Deletions cut 3 bases from V and 6 bases from J, with 11 bases between. The CDR3 nucleotides read TGTGCCAGCAGTTTTGTGTTGGCCGCTGAAGCTTTCTTT. It encodes CASSFVLAAEAFF.

This clonotype was observed at least ten times. The rearrangement joins TRBV6-6 to TRBJ2-7, with 10 bases aligning to TRBD2. CDR3 size: 15 residues. The germline V gene encodes CDR1 MNHNY and CDR2 SVGAGI (reference sequence). V trimming: 6 bases; J trimming: 2 bases; junction bases outside the gene matches: 7. The CDR3 region has the DNA TGTGCCAGCAGCTCCCTCACTAGCGGGACCTACGAGCAGTACTTC. Translation gives CASSSLTSGTYEQYF.

In its sample, this clonotype was seen many times. The chain joins TRBV5-1 to TRBJ1-6; D is unresolved. V was shortened by 3 bases and J by 5 bases, with 9 bases between the two germline ends. The CDR3 runs 14 residues. Germline V CDR1 and CDR2: SGHRS, YFSETQ. For the CDR3, the DNA is TGCGCCAGCAGCTCAAGGATGGATAATTCACCCCTCCACTTT. Protein sequence: CASSSRMDNSPLHF.

This clonotype appeared once. The chain recombines TRBV4-2 with TRBJ1-4, with D perhaps TRBD1 (5 bases). Germline values: CDR1 LGHNA, CDR2 YNFKEQ. This CDR3 contains 16 residues. The V and J ends lost 0 bases and 6 bases respectively, with 14 bases between them. The DNA of the CDR3 is TGTGCCAGCAGCCAAGAAAAGGGCAGGGTCGATGAAAAACTGTTTTTT. It codes for CASSQEKGRVDEKLFF.

This clonotype was detected only a few times. A much larger clone differs by one base, so this may be a read error. This chain joins TRBV12-3 or TRBV12-4 and TRBJ2-7; 14 positions agree with TRBD2. CDR3 size: 16 residues. The trim removed 4 bases at V and 5 bases at J, leaving 7 bases unmatched. The CDR3 DNA reads as TGTGCCAGCAGTTCAGGGACTAGCGGGAGATCCAACGAGCAGTACTTC. Protein sequence: CASSSGTSGRSNEQYF.

Regarding this clonotype: The junction departs from the called germline gene at one end, perhaps through a read error. The chain recombines TRBV7-6 with TRBJ2-3; TRBD2 matches 8 bases. Germline V gives CDR1 SGHVS, CDR2 FNYEAQ. The CDR3 is 15 residues long. The CDR3 here is CASSLGLAGPYTQYF. The CDR3 DNA reads TGTGCCAGTAGCTTAGGCTTAGCGGGGCCATATACGCAGTATTTT.